This TCR beta chain was identified during a study of T cell responses to AZD1222 COVID-19 vaccine. The study's findings and limits: At baseline, just five to seven AZD1222 recipients tested seropositive. Sampled repertoires all dated from after the peak T cell response.

Produced via immunoSEQ multiplex PCR; TCRdb's table is partial and in-frame only. Of around 100,000 clones in the sample, just over 90% were seen once. V was trimmed by 5 bases and J by 1 base, leaving 17 bases between them. This CDR3 has 16 residues. Per the germline V gene, CDR1 is LNHDA and CDR2 is SQIVND (reference sequence). Details on this clone: The target antigen is unknown.

Sequenced here: peripheral blood, sampled on day 0 of AZD1222 vaccination. The chain employs TRBV19 and TRBJ1-1, with D possibly matching TRBD1 (6 bases). The TCR sequence derives from an adult in good health. The chain's CDR3 is CASSLPIGQTNTEAFF. In DNA, the CDR3 is TGTGCCAGTAGTCTCCCTATAGGACAGACGAACACTGAAGCTTTCTTT.